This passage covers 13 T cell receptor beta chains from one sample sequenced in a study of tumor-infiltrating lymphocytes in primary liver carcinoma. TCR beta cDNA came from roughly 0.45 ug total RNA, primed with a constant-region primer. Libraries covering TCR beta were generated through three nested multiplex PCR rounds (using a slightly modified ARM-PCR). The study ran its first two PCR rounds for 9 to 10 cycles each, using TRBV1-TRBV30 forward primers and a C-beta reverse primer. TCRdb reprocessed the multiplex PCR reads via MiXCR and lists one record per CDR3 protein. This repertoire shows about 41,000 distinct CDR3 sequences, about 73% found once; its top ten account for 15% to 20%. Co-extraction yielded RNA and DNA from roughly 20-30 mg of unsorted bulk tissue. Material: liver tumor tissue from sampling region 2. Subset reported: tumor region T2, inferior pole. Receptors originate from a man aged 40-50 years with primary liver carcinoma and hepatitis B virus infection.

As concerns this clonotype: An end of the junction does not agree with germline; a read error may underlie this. This CDR3 reads CASSFTALTGDQPQHF. The CDR3 DNA reads TGTGCCAGCAGTTTCACTGCCCTAACAGGGGATCAGCCACAGCATTTT. The V and J genes are TRBV12-3 or TRBV12-4 and TRBJ1-5; 7 nucleotides agree with TRBD1. The CDR3 contains 16 residues.

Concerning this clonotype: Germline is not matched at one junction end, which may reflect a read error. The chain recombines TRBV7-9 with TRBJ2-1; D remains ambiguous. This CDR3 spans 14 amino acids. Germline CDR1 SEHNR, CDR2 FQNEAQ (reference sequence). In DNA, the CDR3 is TGTGCCAGCGGCTCAGACACTGCCCACAATGAGCAGCTCTTC. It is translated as CASGSDTAHNEQLF. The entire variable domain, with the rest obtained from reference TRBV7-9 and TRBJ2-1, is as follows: DTGVSQNPRHKITKRGQNVTFRCDPISEHNRLYWYRQTLGQGPEFLTYFQNEAQLEKSRLLSDRFSAERPKGSFSTLEIQRTEQGDSAMYLCASGSDTAHNEQLFGPGTRLTVL.

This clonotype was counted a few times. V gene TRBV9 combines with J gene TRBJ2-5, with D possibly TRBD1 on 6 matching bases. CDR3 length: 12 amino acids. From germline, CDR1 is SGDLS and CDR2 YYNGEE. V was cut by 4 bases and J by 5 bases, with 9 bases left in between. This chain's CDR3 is CASSPTGETQYF. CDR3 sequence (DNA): TGTGCCAGCAGCCCCACAGGGGAGACCCAGTACTTC.

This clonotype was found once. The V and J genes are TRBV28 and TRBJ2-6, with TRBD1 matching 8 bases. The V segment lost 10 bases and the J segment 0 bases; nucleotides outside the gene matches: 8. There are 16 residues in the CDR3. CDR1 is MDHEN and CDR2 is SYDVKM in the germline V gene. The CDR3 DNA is TGTGCCACCGCCCCAGGGGGCGTCTCTGGGGCCAACGTCCTGACTTTC. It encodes CATAPGGVSGANVLTF. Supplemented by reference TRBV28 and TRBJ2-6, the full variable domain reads DVKVTQSSRYLVKRTGEKVFLECVQDMDHENMFWYRQDPGLGLRLIYFSYDVKMKEKGDIPEGYSVSREKKERFSLILESASTNQTSMYLCATAPGGVSGANVLTFGAGSRLTVL.

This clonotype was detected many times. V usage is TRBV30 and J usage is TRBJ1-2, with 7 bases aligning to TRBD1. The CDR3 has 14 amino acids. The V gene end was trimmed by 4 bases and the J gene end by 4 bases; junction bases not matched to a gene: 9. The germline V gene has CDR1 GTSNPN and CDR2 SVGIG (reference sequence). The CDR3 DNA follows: TGTGCCTGGACCCGCGACAGGGCCGTCTATGGCTACACCTTC. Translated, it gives CAWTRDRAVYGYTF.

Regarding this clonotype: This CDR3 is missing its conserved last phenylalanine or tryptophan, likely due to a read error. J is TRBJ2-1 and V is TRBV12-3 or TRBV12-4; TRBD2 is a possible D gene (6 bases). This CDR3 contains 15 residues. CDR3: CASTSASDTYNEQFL. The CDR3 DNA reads TGTGCTAGTACCTCCGCTAGCGACACCTACAATGAGCAGTTCCTC.

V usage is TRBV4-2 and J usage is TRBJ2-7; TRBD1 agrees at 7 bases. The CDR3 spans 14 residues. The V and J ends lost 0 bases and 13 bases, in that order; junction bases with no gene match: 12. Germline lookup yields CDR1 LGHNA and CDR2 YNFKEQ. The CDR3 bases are TGTGCCAGCAGCCAAGATCGAGGGGGCCACGGCCAATACTTC. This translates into CASSQDRGGHGQYF.

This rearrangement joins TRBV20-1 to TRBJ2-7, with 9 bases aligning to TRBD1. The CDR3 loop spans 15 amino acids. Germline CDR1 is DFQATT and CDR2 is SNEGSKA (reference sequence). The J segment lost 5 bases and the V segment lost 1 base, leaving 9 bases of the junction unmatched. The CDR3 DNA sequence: TGCAGTGCTAGAGGGGCCTGGGACAGGGTGGACGAGCAGTACTTC. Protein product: CSARGAWDRVDEQYF.

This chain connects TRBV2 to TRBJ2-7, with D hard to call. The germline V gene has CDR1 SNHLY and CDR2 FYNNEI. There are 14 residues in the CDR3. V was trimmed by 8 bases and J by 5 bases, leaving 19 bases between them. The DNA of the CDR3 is TGTGCCAGCGGCAAAGTAAGGGCCTCGGACGAGCAGTACTTC. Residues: CASGKVRASDEQYF.

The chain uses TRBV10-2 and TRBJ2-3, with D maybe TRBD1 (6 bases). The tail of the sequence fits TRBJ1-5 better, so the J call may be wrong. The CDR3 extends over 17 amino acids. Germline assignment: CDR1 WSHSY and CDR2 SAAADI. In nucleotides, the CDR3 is TGCGCCAGCAGTGAGATACAGGGAGTAGCTGGCACAGATACGCAGCATTTT. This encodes CASSEIQGVAGTDTQHF.

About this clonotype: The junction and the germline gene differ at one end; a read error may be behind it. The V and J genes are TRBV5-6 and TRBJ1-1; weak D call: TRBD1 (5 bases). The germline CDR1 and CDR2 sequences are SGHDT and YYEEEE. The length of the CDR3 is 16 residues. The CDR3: CASSATELRLNIEALF. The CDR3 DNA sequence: TGTGCCAGCAGCGCGACAGAACTCCGTTTGAACATTGAAGCTCTCTTT.

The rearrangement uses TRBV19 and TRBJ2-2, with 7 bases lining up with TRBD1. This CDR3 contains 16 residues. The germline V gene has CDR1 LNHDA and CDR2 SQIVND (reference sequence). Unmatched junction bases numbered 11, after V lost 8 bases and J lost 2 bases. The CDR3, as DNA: TGTGCCAGTTTCCCGGACAGGAGCACCAACACCGGGGAGCTGTTTTTT. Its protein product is CASFPDRSTNTGELFF.

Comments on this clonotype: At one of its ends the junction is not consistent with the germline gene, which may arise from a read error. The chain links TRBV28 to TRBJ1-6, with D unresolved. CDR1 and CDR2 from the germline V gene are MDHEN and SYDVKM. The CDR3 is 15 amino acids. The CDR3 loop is CASSPWTDFNSPLHF. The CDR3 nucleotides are TGCGCCAGCAGTCCGTGGACTGATTTTAATTCACCCCTCCACTTT.